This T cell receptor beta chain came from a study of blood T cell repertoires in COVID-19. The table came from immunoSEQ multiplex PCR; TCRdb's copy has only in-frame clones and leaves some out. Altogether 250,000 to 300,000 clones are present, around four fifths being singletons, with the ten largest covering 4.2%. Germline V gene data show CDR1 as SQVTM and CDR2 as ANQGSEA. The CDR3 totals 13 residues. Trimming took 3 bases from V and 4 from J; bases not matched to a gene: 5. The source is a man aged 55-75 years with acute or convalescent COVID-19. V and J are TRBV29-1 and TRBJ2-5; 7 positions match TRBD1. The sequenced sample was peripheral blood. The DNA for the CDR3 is TGCAGCGTTGATGGAAGGGACAGAGAGACCCAGTACTTC. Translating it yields CSVDGRDRETQYF.